This TCR beta chain was identified during a study of blood T cell repertoires in COVID-19. Study-level information: The United States, Italy and Spain supplied acute and convalescent COVID-19 samples.

Per the original data handling: How many nucleated cells were present was estimated from reference gene primer amplification. Profiled with immunoSEQ multiplex PCR; TCRdb holds only in-frame clones, not every one. That table is the source of V, J and clone size, and D and trimming were worked out from the DNA. The sample has some 320,000 clones, roughly nine tenths seen once. Individuals aged 18 to 89 years were recruited from 24 US areas. This CDR3 has 12 residues. Germline V gene lookup returns CDR1 SQVTM and CDR2 ANQGSEA. V dropped 7 bases and J dropped 1; count of bases not matched to a gene: 2. This clone is a singleton in its sample. Additional DNA sequences in this sample encode the identical CDR3.

The clonotype comes from a man in his 60s who had recovered from COVID-19. The chain links TRBV29-1 to TRBJ1-1, with TRBD1 matching 8 bases. The sequencing sample was made of PBMCs or T cells enriched from blood (not recorded which). CDR3: CSAGQGNTEAFF. In DNA, the CDR3 is TGCAGCGCAGGACAGGGGAACACTGAAGCTTTCTTT.